This passage covers 3 T cell receptor beta chains from one sample sequenced in a study of blood T cell repertoires in COVID-19. The assay was immunoSEQ multiplex PCR, and TCRdb's table has in-frame clones only and misses some. Here the sample spans about 130,000 clones, about four fifths being singletons. Material: peripheral blood. The receptor source for this set is a man in his forties or fifties with active or convalescent COVID-19.

The chain carries TRBV7-8 and TRBJ2-3; 8 nucleotides line up with TRBD1. CDR3 length: 14 residues. The J segment lost 8 bases and the V segment lost 4 bases, leaving 8 bases of the junction unmatched. Looked up from germline, CDR1 is SGHVS and CDR2 is FQNEAQ. CDR3 protein: CASSSHQGAGTQYF. The CDR3 DNA follows: TGTGCCAGCAGCTCACACCAGGGGGCAGGTACGCAGTATTTT.

V gene TRBV19 combines with J gene TRBJ2-7, with a tentative D call TRBD2 (5 bases). Trimming took off 1 base at V and 4 bases at J, with 8 bases between the two ends. CDR1 is LNHDA and CDR2 is SQIVND in the germline V gene (reference sequence). The CDR3 covers 13 residues. The CDR3: CASSIARGYEQYF. CDR3 sequence (DNA): TGTGCCAGTAGTATAGCTCGAGGGTACGAGCAGTACTTC. Full variable domain (outside the CDR3, taken from reference TRBV19 and TRBJ2-7): DGGITQSPKYLFRKEGQNVTLSCEQNLNHDAMYWYRQDPGQGLRLIYYSQIVNDFQKGDIAEGYSVSREKKESFPLTVTSAQKNPTAFYLCASSIARGYEQYFGPGTRLTVT.

This chain joins TRBV4-3 and TRBJ2-3; D is possibly TRBD2 (6 bases). Trimming took off 4 bases at V and 4 bases at J, with 15 bases between the two ends. Germline loops: CDR1 LGHNA, CDR2 YSLEER. The CDR3 totals 15 residues. The CDR3 DNA reads TGCGCCAGCAGCCTAAATCCGGGACTTTCAGATACGCAGTATTTT. Encoded protein: CASSLNPGLSDTQYF.